Below are 9 T cell receptor beta chains sequenced from a single sample in a study of T cell repertoires in cytomegalovirus infection. Antigens of these TCRs are unknown. TCRdb passed the reads through MiXCR, listing each CDR3 protein once. The data hold about 900,000 distinct CDR3 sequences, with less than 40% observed a single time. The input for sequencing was cultured CD8+ T cells from PBMCs, taken from culture after CMV antigen stimulation. All receptors come from a human donor in good health (CMV status not recorded). Some clones in this sample may be carry-over from other donors' samples.

The chain recombines TRBV7-2 with TRBJ2-1; D unclear. V lost 5 bases and J lost 9, with 14 bases in between. The CDR3 runs to 13 residues. Germline V gives CDR1 SGHTA, CDR2 FQGNSA. CDR3 nucleotides: TGTGCCAGCAGCCAGTCCAAGAGGTTTGAGCAGTTCTTC. Its protein is CASSQSKRFEQFF.

This chain connects TRBV19 to TRBJ2-6; 8 positions agree with TRBD1. The V gene end was trimmed by 1 base and the J gene end by 0 bases; junction bases not matched to a gene: 11. CDR1 is LNHDA and CDR2 is SQIVND in the germline V gene (reference sequence). The CDR3 spans 20 residues. CDR3 sequence: CASSIVFETGVLSGANVLTF. For the CDR3, the DNA is TGTGCCAGTAGTATAGTGTTTGAGACAGGGGTCCTCTCTGGGGCCAACGTCCTGACTTTC.

This clonotype was observed a few times. The chain is built from TRBV24-1 and TRBJ2-2; maybe TRBD1 (6 bases). V lost 2 bases and J 0 bases, leaving 12 bases between the germline ends. Germline V gives CDR1 KGHDR, CDR2 SFDVKD. There are 17 residues in the CDR3. The CDR3 region is CATSDSRTAANTGELFF. CDR3 sequence (DNA): TGTGCCACCAGTGATTCCCGGACAGCCGCGAACACCGGGGAGCTGTTTTTT.

The V call is TRBV6-1, the J call TRBJ1-2; TRBD1 agrees at 8 bases. Trimming cost V 5 bases and J 10 bases; bases outside gene matches: 12. The V gene's germline CDR1 is MNHNS and CDR2 SASEGT. There are 14 residues in the CDR3. The CDR3 DNA follows: TGTGCCAGCAGTCCCGGGACAGGTCGTTTGTACTACACCTTC. Its protein is CASSPGTGRLYYTF.

Only a few counts were recorded for this clonotype. The chain links TRBV6-2 or TRBV6-3 to TRBJ2-1; TRBD1 matches at 7 bases. In germline, CDR1 is MNHEY, CDR2 SVGEGT. Trimming at V came to 6 bases and at J to 9 bases, leaving 11 bases not matched to a gene. The CDR3 is 14 residues long. The CDR3 loop is CASRRYKGAGEQFF. In DNA form, the CDR3 reads TGTGCCAGCAGGCGCTACAAGGGGGCGGGTGAGCAGTTCTTC.

The rearrangement joins TRBV6-6 to TRBJ2-3; D possibly corresponds to TRBD2 (6 bases). The germline V and J ends were trimmed by 2 bases and 2 bases, with 14 bases remaining between them. Per germline, CDR1 MNHNY and CDR2 SVGAGI (reference sequence). The CDR3 runs 16 residues. The CDR3 is CASSYPRGSNTDTQYF. The CDR3 nucleotides read TGTGCCAGCAGTTACCCGCGGGGAAGTAACACAGATACGCAGTATTTT.

The CDR3 nucleotides are TGCAGCGTTGACGCCGGGCCAGGGGGCACTGAAGCTTTCTTT. Amino acids: CSVDAGPGGTEAFF. The V call is TRBV29-1, the J call TRBJ1-1; 7 nucleotides align to TRBD1. Germline-derived CDR1 and CDR2 are SQVTM and ANQGSEA. The CDR3 spans 14 residues. V lost 3 bases and J lost 4; bases outside the gene matches: 8. The full variable domain, its missing parts supplied by reference TRBV29-1 and TRBJ1-1, is SAVISQKPSRDICQRGTSLTIQCQVDSQVTMMFWYRQQPGQSLTLIATANQGSEATYESGFVIDKFPISRPNLTFSTLTVSNMSPEDSSIYLCSVDAGPGGTEAFFGQGTRLTVV.

The V gene is TRBV5-1, the J gene TRBJ1-1; D gene unclear. CDR1 and CDR2 from the germline V gene are SGHRS and YFSETQ. The CDR3 contains 15 residues. V lost 0 bases and J 5 bases, leaving 14 bases between the germline ends. CDR3: CASSLAGRQGTEAFF. The CDR3 bases are TGCGCCAGCAGCTTGGCTGGCAGGCAAGGAACTGAAGCTTTCTTT.

Points on this clonotype: A much larger clone is a single base away; this may be a read error. This sequence joins TRBV7-8 and TRBJ2-7; the match to TRBD1 covers 8 bases. Germline lookup yields CDR1 SGHVS and CDR2 FQNEAQ. This CDR3 region has 16 residues. The junction had 9 bases not matched to a gene; V was cut back by 5 bases and J by 0 bases. CDR3 amino acids: CASSAPGGVGSYEQYF. CDR3 DNA sequence: TGTGCCAGCAGCGCTCCAGGGGGCGTCGGCTCCTACGAGCAGTACTTC.